This TCR beta chain originates from a study of T cells after yellow fever vaccination. Overall study results and limits: Abundant bulk-population clonotypes could contaminate the FACS-sorted repertoires. A faster peak, day 5 versus 15, was reached by the weaker secondary response.

One entry per CDR3 protein, called by TCRdb with MiXCR from the 5' RACE reads. Among around 320,000 distinct CDR3 sequences, around 4.5% were seen once, and the ten largest hold 15% to 20%. This clonotype was recorded at least ten times. Its antigen is unidentified. Germline V CDR1 and CDR2: SGHAT, FQNNGV. Trimming took 5 bases from V and 9 from J, leaving 10 bases between them. The CDR3 consists of 11 residues. The source of this sequence is a man between 18 and 29 years old who received the YFV17D yellow fever vaccine. The rearrangement links TRBV11-2 to TRBJ2-5; maybe TRBD1 (5 bases). This material consisted of PBMCs, taken 15 days after the yellow fever booster vaccination. The CDR3 here is CASSPGPSQYF. CDR3 bases: TGTGCCAGCAGCCCAGGGCCTTCCCAGTACTTC.